What follows describes a single T cell receptor beta chain. The sample comes from a study of blood T cell repertoires in COVID-19. Germline CDR1 reads MNHEY; CDR2 reads SVGAGI. Trimming removed 6 bases from V and 5 bases from J; junction bases left unmatched: 3. The CDR3 is 13 residues long. Here immunoSEQ multiplex PCR was the method, and the copy in TCRdb shows in-frame clones only, minus some. The data contain roughly 400,000 clones, roughly 88% of them singletons. Assignment of participants to cohorts was predicated upon participant-reported clinical history. The source of this sequence is a woman in her late teens or twenties who had been exposed to COVID-19. The sequencing sample was made of PBMCs or T cells enriched from blood (not recorded which). This sequence joins TRBV6-5 and TRBJ1-2; 10 bases agree with TRBD1. CDR3 in DNA: TGTGCCAGCAGGTCGGGACAGGGGTATGGCTACACCTTC. This gives the protein CASRSGQGYGYTF.